A single sample is the source of the 25 T cell receptor beta chains below, sequenced in a study of identical twins. From the 5' RACE reads, TCRdb called clonotypes with MiXCR, one entry per CDR3 protein. The table records about 570,000 distinct CDR3 sequences, 9.6% of them present only once. This same sample was also taken into another study, of yellow fever vaccine responses in identical twins.

The sequencing input was PBMCs. The receptor source for this set is a young woman in good health.

CDR3 protein: CASSPRIGGYTF. The CDR3 nucleotides read TGTGCCAGCAGCCCGCGGATAGGGGGCTACACCTTC. This rearrangement joins TRBV3-1 to TRBJ1-2; D remains ambiguous. This CDR3 region has 12 residues. Deletions cut 4 bases from V and 8 bases from J, with 11 bases between. Germline V gene lookup returns CDR1 LGHDT and CDR2 YNNKEL (reference sequence).

The chain combines TRBV3-1 with TRBJ2-1; a possible D gene is TRBD2 (5 bases). Trimming cost V 3 bases and J 0 bases, with 15 bases left between them. CDR3 length equals 17 residues. Germline assignment: CDR1 LGHDT and CDR2 YNNKEL (reference sequence). This CDR3 reads CASSHIGTGSSYNEQFF. Here the CDR3 DNA reads TGTGCCAGCAGCCACATCGGTACGGGAAGCTCCTACAATGAGCAGTTCTTC.

This clonotype was observed at least ten times. V and J are TRBV12-3 or TRBV12-4 and TRBJ1-2; D remains ambiguous. This CDR3 is 11 amino acids long. The V and J ends lost 8 bases and 6 bases respectively, with 10 bases between them. This CDR3 reads CASQDFNGYTF. The CDR3 region has the DNA TGTGCCAGCCAGGATTTCAATGGCTACACCTTC.

In its sample, this clonotype was seen many times. The rearrangement joins TRBV4-1 to TRBJ1-1; TRBD1 matches 7 bases. J gave up 0 bases and V 4 bases, and 11 bases lay outside the gene matches. CDR1 MGHRA and CDR2 YSYEKL come from the germline V gene. The CDR3 consists of 17 residues. This CDR3 is CASSPAGQIPMNTEAFF. The CDR3 DNA reads TGCGCCAGCAGCCCTGCGGGACAGATCCCAATGAACACTGAAGCTTTCTTT.

A few counts support this clonotype. V is TRBV28 and J is TRBJ2-2, with 10 bases aligning to TRBD2. The CDR3 has 16 residues. J was trimmed by 4 bases and V by 5 bases; bases with no gene match: 7. Per the germline V gene, CDR1 is MDHEN and CDR2 is SYDVKM. The CDR3 region is CASSSGGAPITGELFF. Written as DNA, the CDR3 is TGTGCCAGCAGTAGCGGGGGGGCCCCAATCACCGGGGAGCTGTTTTTT.

This clonotype has ten or more counts. The genes are TRBV4-1 and TRBJ2-7; perhaps TRBD2 as D (5 bases). This CDR3 is 15 amino acids long. Trimming took off 1 base at V and 4 bases at J, with 14 bases between the two ends. Germline V gene data show CDR1 as MGHRA and CDR2 as YSYEKL. Here the CDR3 reads CASSQVDSRGYEQYF. For the CDR3, the DNA is TGCGCCAGCAGCCAAGTGGACTCCAGAGGTTACGAGCAGTACTTC.

This clonotype showed up just a few times. The V and J genes are TRBV28 and TRBJ2-1; D remains ambiguous. This CDR3 is built from 15 residues. Germline CDR1 reads MDHEN; CDR2 reads SYDVKM. V was pared by 4 bases and J by 8 bases, with 18 bases between. Written as DNA, the CDR3 is TGTGCCAGCAGTTCCCTGAGCCCCCTCCGGTATGAGCAGTTCTTC. Encoded protein: CASSSLSPLRYEQFF.

The chain couples TRBV6-1 to TRBJ2-1; D call uncertain. Germline V lookup: CDR1 MNHNS, CDR2 SASEGT. Deletions cut 6 bases from V and 10 bases from J, with 16 bases between. The CDR3 consists of 13 residues. CDR3 DNA sequence: TGTGCCAGCAGGATGCGTGGGGAAGCGGAGCAGTTCTTC. It specifies CASRMRGEAEQFF.

The chain joins TRBV30 to TRBJ2-1; 9 positions match TRBD2. Trimming removed 5 bases from V and 0 bases from J; junction bases left unmatched: 5. Per germline, CDR1 GTSNPN and CDR2 SVGIG (reference sequence). There are 15 residues in the CDR3. CDR3 DNA: TGTGCCTGGCGGACTAGCGTGAGCTCCTACAATGAGCAGTTCTTC. This sequence encodes CAWRTSVSSYNEQFF.

This chain joins TRBV10-3 and TRBJ2-7; D not certain. V lost 5 bases and J 3 bases, leaving 14 bases between the germline ends. Germline CDR1 reads ENHRY; CDR2 reads SYGVKD. The CDR3 runs 14 residues. CDR3 DNA sequence: TGTGCCATCAGTAGTGACCCCACGGACTACGAGCAGTACTTC. This encodes CAISSDPTDYEQYF.

This clonotype was counted at least ten times. The chain links TRBV6-5 to TRBJ1-1; D is undetermined. Trimming cost V 6 bases and J 1 base, with 12 bases left between them. The length of the CDR3 is 14 residues. In germline, CDR1 is MNHEY, CDR2 SVGAGI. CDR3 protein: CASRDSPRNTEAFF. Here the CDR3 DNA reads TGTGCCAGCAGGGACTCCCCGCGGAACACTGAAGCTTTCTTT.

This clonotype was counted many times. The gene calls are TRBV7-2 and TRBJ2-5, with D possibly matching TRBD2 (7 bases). The CDR3 extends over 15 amino acids. Germline V lookup: CDR1 SGHTA, CDR2 FQGNSA. The germline V and J ends were trimmed by 0 bases and 2 bases, with 10 bases remaining between them. CDR3 bases: TGTGCCAGCAGCTTAGCGGGGGGGCTTCAAGAGACCCAGTACTTC. Encoded protein: CASSLAGGLQETQYF.

This clonotype was picked up a small number of times. V and J are TRBV6-2 or TRBV6-3 and TRBJ2-7; 10 bases fit TRBD1. This CDR3 comprises 14 residues. Germline values: CDR1 MNHEY, CDR2 SVGEGT. The J segment lost 5 bases and the V segment lost 8 bases, leaving 9 bases of the junction unmatched. The CDR3 sequence: CASRLGQGGNEQYF. The DNA for the CDR3 is TGTGCCAGCCGACTTGGACAGGGGGGAAACGAGCAGTACTTC.

The genes are TRBV30 and TRBJ2-7; D is unresolved. The CDR3 has 14 residues. Per the germline V gene, CDR1 is GTSNPN and CDR2 is SVGIG (reference sequence). V was clipped by 0 bases and J by 3 bases, with 12 bases between them. The chain's CDR3 is CAWSVAAQSYEQYF. CDR3 nucleotide sequence: TGTGCCTGGAGTGTCGCGGCCCAAAGCTACGAGCAGTACTTC.

The chain employs TRBV12-3 or TRBV12-4 and TRBJ2-2; 11 bases line up with TRBD2. This CDR3 has 14 amino acids. After removal of 10 bases from V and 2 bases from J, the junction contained 3 bases not matched to a gene. CDR3 nucleotide sequence: TGTGCCACTAGACTAGCGGGAAACACCGGGGAGCTGTTTTTT. Protein sequence: CATRLAGNTGELFF.

The chain employs TRBV28 and TRBJ2-1, with 12 bases matching TRBD1. The germline gives CDR1 MDHEN, CDR2 SYDVKM. This CDR3 has 18 residues. V dropped 5 bases and J dropped 8; count of bases not matched to a gene: 16. CDR3 nucleotide sequence: TGTGCCAGCAGTGATACGCCGGGACAGGGGGCGCCTGGCTATGAGCAGTTCTTC. Its translation is CASSDTPGQGAPGYEQFF. The whole variable domain, remainder taken from reference TRBV28 and TRBJ2-1, is DVKVTQSSRYLVKRTGEKVFLECVQDMDHENMFWYRQDPGLGLRLIYFSYDVKMKEKGDIPEGYSVSREKKERFSLILESASTNQTSMYLCASSDTPGQGAPGYEQFFGPGTRLTVL.

Ten or more counts support this clonotype. The rearrangement links TRBV11-2 to TRBJ2-1; D is unresolved. This CDR3 spans 15 amino acids. V lost 1 base, J lost 2 bases, and 9 bases lay in between. Per the germline V gene, CDR1 is SGHAT and CDR2 is FQNNGV. The CDR3 region is CASSLVLSPYNEQFF. CDR3 nucleotides: TGTGCCAGCAGCTTAGTTTTGTCTCCCTACAATGAGCAGTTCTTC.

This clonotype was observed a handful of times. The chain employs TRBV4-2 and TRBJ2-2; D not certain. The CDR3 covers 14 residues. Per the germline V gene, CDR1 is LGHNA and CDR2 is YNFKEQ. The V end was cut by 0 bases, the J end by 3 bases, with 5 bases between. The DNA of the CDR3 is TGTGCCAGCAGCCAAGATCTTCACACCGGGGAGCTGTTTTTT. Translation gives CASSQDLHTGELFF.

Of note for this clonotype: A read error is possible here, since a much larger clone lies one base away. V gene TRBV2 combines with J gene TRBJ2-3; the match to TRBD2 covers 10 bases. Per the germline V gene, CDR1 is SNHLY and CDR2 is FYNNEI. Losses at the gene ends were 9 bases for V and 4 bases for J; bases not matched to a gene: 10. The CDR3 has 15 residues. The CDR3: CASGVSGRAADTQYF. DNA of the CDR3: TGTGCCAGTGGAGTCAGCGGGAGGGCAGCAGATACGCAGTATTTT. Full variable domain (rest looked up from reference TRBV2 and TRBJ2-3): EPEVTQTPSHQVTQMGQEVILRCVPISNHLYFYWYRQILGQKVEFLVSFYNNEISEKSEIFDDQFSVERPDGSNFTLKIRSTKLEDSAMYFCASGVSGRAADTQYFGPGTRLTVL.

In its sample, this clonotype was seen a few times. The chain uses TRBV5-5 and TRBJ2-3; the D is unclear. Germline values: CDR1 SGHKS, CDR2 YYEKEE (reference sequence). This CDR3 has 14 residues. Trimming removed 5 bases at V and 4 bases at J, with 14 bases between. The CDR3: CASSPDRLSDTQYF. The CDR3 coding sequence is TGTGCCAGCAGTCCGGACCGGCTATCAGATACGCAGTATTTT.

This clonotype was seen only a few times. The rearrangement links TRBV11-2 to TRBJ2-2; D unclear. This CDR3 spans 17 amino acids. Germline V gene sequence: CDR1 SGHAT, CDR2 FQNNGV. Trimming pared 7 bases from V and 3 bases from J, leaving 21 bases between. The CDR3 region has the DNA TGTGCCAGCACCCCGTACGGTGAAACGGTTTACACCGGGGAGCTGTTTTTT. Its translation is CASTPYGETVYTGELFF.

This clonotype was picked up many times. The chain carries TRBV4-3 and TRBJ2-7; tentatively, D is TRBD1 (5 bases). With 2 bases removed from V and 2 bases from J, the gap between germline ends came to 13 bases. Germline assignment: CDR1 LGHNA and CDR2 YSLEER. CDR3 size: 15 residues. This chain's CDR3 is CASSQMMGQTYEQYF. CDR3 sequence (DNA): TGCGCCAGCAGCCAAATGATGGGGCAAACCTACGAGCAGTACTTC.

There are many counts of this clonotype. The chain combines TRBV7-3 with TRBJ2-1; possible D gene TRBD2, 7 bases. The CDR3 covers 18 residues. The germline V gene has CDR1 SGHTA and CDR2 FQGTGA. V was shortened by 1 base and J by 0 bases, with 16 bases between the two germline ends. DNA of the CDR3: TGTGCCAGCAGCTTAAGCGTCGGGGGGCTTAGCTCCTACAATGAGCAGTTCTTC. Amino acids: CASSLSVGGLSSYNEQFF. The complete variable domain, with remaining parts taken from reference TRBV7-3 and TRBJ2-1, reads GAGVSQTPSNKVTEKGKYVELRCDPISGHTALYWYRQSLGQGPEFLIYFQGTGAADDSGLPNDRFFAVRPEGSVSTLKIQRTERGDSAVYLCASSLSVGGLSSYNEQFFGPGTRLTVL.

This clonotype was detected many times. The rearrangement links TRBV29-1 to TRBJ2-3, with TRBD2 identical over 8 bases. Germline values: CDR1 SQVTM, CDR2 ANQGSEA. The CDR3 extends over 13 amino acids. With 7 bases clipped from V and 6 bases from J, the junction kept 9 bases outside the gene matches. Here the CDR3 DNA reads TGCAGCGGACAGCCGGGAGGGGAGGATACGCAGTATTTT. Translation gives CSGQPGGEDTQYF.

This clonotype has just a few counts. This chain joins TRBV7-2 and TRBJ2-1; TRBD1 agrees at 9 bases. Germline trimming cut 1 base from V and 9 bases from J; bases unmatched to any gene: 7. Germline values: CDR1 SGHTA, CDR2 FQGNSA. This CDR3 is built from 15 residues. CDR3 coding DNA: TGTGCCAGCAGCTTAGTGGGACAGGGCTCTATTGAGCAGTTCTTC. It translates to CASSLVGQGSIEQFF.